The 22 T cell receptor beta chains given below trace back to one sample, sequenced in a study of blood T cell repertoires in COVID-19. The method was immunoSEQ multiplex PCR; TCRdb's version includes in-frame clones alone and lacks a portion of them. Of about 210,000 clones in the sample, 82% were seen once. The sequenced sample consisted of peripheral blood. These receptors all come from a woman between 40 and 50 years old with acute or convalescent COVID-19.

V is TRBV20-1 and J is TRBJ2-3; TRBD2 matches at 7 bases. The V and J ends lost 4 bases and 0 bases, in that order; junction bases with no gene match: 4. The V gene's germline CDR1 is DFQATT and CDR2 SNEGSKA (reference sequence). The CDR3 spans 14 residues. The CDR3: CSATDSGSTDTQYF. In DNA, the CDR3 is TGCAGTGCTACTGATAGCGGGAGCACAGATACGCAGTATTTT.

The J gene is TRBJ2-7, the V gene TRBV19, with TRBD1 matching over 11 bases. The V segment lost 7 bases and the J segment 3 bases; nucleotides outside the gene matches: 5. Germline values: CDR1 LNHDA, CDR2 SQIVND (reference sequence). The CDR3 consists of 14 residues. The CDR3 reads CASTPGQGGYEQYF. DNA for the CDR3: TGTGCCAGTACCCCGGGACAGGGGGGCTACGAGCAGTACTTC.

The CDR3: CAWSVRGGGQPQHF. CDR3 bases: TGTGCCTGGAGTGTCAGGGGCGGCGGACAGCCCCAGCATTTT. The V gene is TRBV30, the J gene TRBJ1-5; D perhaps matches TRBD1 (6 bases). This CDR3 has 14 amino acids. Trimming removed 0 bases from V and 7 bases from J, with 13 bases in between. Germline loops: CDR1 GTSNPN, CDR2 SVGIG (reference sequence).

The CDR3 protein is CAWQAGTPDSPLHF. CDR3 DNA sequence: TGTGCCTGGCAAGCCGGGACACCGGATTCACCCCTCCACTTT. The rearrangement joins TRBV30 to TRBJ1-6; maybe TRBD1 (6 bases). Per the germline V gene, CDR1 is GTSNPN and CDR2 is SVGIG (reference sequence). This CDR3 comprises 14 residues. The germline V and J ends were trimmed by 5 bases and 8 bases, with 16 bases remaining between them.

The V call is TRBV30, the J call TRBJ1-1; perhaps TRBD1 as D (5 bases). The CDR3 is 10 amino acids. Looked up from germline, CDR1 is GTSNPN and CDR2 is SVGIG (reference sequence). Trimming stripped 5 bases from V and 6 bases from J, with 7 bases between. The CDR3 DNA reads TGTGCCTGGGGACACCCTGAAGCTTTCTTT. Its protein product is CAWGHPEAFF. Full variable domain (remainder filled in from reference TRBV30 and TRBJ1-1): SQTIHQWPATLVQPVGSPLSLECTVEGTSNPNLYWYRQAAGRGLQLLFYSVGIGQISSEVPQNLSASRPQDRQFILSSKKLLLSDSGFYLCAWGHPEAFFGQGTRLTVV.

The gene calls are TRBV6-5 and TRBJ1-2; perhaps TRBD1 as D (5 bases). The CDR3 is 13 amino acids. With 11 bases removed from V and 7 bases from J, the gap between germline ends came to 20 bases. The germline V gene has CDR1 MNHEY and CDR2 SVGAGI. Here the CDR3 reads CAGGLMGQSGYTF. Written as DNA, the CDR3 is TGTGCCGGGGGGTTGATGGGGCAAAGTGGCTACACCTTC.

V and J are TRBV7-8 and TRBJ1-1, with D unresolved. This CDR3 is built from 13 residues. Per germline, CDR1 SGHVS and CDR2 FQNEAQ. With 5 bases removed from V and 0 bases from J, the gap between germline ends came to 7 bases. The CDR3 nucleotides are TGTGCCAGCAGCGAGGGAATGAACACTGAAGCTTTCTTT. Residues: CASSEGMNTEAFF.

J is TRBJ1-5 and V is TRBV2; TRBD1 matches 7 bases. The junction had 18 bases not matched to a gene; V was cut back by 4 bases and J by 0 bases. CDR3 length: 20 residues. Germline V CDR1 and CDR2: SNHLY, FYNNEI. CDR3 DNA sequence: TGTGCCAGCAGTGTCTCCCGTGAGACAGGGTCGATTTATAGCAATCAGCCCCAGCATTTT. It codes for CASSVSRETGSIYSNQPQHF. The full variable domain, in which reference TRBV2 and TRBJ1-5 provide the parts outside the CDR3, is EPEVTQTPSHQVTQMGQEVILRCVPISNHLYFYWYRQILGQKVEFLVSFYNNEISEKSEIFDDQFSVERPDGSNFTLKIRSTKLEDSAMYFCASSVSRETGSIYSNQPQHFGDGTRLSIL.

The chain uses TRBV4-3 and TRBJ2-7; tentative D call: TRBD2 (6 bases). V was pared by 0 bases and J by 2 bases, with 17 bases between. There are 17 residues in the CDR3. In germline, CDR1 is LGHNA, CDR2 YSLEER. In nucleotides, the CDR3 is TGCGCCAGCAGCCAAGATTTGGGGGGAAGAGGAGCCTACGAGCAGTACTTC. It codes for CASSQDLGGRGAYEQYF.

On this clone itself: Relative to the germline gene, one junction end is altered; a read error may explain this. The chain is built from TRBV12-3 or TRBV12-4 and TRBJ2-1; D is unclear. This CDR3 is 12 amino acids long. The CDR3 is CASSLGVADPVF. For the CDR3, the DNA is TGTGCCAGCAGTTTAGGGGTAGCCGATCCCGTCTTC.

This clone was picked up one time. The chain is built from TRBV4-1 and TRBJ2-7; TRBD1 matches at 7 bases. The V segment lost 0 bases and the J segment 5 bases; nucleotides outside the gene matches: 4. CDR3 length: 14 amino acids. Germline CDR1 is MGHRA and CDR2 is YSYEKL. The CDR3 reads CASSQDRQGNEQYF. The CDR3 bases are TGCGCCAGCAGCCAAGACAGACAGGGCAACGAGCAGTACTTC.

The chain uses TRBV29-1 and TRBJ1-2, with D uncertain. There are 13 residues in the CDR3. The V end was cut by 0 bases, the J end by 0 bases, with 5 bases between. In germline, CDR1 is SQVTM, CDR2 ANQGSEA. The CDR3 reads CSVEDRTNYGYTF. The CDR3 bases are TGCAGCGTTGAAGACAGAACTAACTATGGCTACACCTTC.

This chain's CDR3 is CASSHWTSYEQYF. The CDR3 DNA sequence: TGTGCCAGCAGCCACTGGACTAGCTACGAGCAGTACTTC. The chain has TRBV3-1 (or the pseudogene TRBV3-2) and TRBJ2-7, with 7 bases aligning to TRBD2. The germline V gene has CDR1 LGHDT and CDR2 YNNKEL (reference sequence). This CDR3 is built from 13 residues. Trimming cost V 3 bases and J 3 bases; bases outside gene matches: 2.

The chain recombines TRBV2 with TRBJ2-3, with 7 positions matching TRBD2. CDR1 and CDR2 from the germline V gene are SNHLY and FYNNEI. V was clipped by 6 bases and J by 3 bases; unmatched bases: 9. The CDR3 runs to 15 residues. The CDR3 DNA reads TGTGCCAGCAGGCTTCGACTAGCTTTAACAGATACGCAGTATTTT. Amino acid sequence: CASRLRLALTDTQYF.

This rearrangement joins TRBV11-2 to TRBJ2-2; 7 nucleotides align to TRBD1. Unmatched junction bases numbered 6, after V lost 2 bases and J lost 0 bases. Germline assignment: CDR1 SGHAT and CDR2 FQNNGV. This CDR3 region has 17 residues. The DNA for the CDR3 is TGTGCCAGCAGCTTAACGGGACAGAGGACGAACACCGGGGAGCTGTTTTTT. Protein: CASSLTGQRTNTGELFF. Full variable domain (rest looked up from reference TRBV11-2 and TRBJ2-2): EAGVAQSPRYKIIEKRQSVAFWCNPISGHATLYWYQQILGQGPKLLIQFQNNGVVDDSQLPKDRFSAERLKGVDSTLKIQPAKLEDSAVYLCASSLTGQRTNTGELFFGEGSRLTVL.

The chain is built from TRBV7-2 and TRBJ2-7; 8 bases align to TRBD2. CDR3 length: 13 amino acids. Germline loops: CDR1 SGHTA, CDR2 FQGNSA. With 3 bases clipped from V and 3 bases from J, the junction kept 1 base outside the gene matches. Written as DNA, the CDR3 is TGTGCCAGCAGCTTTAGCGGGAACTACGAGCAGTACTTC. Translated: CASSFSGNYEQYF.

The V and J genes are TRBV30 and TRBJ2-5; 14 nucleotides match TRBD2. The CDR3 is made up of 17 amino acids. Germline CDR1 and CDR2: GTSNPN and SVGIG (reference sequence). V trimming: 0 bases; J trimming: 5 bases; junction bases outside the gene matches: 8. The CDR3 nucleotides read TGTGCCTGGAGTGTCGGGACTAGCGGGGGCTCAGAGGAGACCCAGTACTTC. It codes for CAWSVGTSGGSEETQYF.

CDR3 nucleotides: TGTGCCAGCTCAGGCGGGAGCTCCTACAATGAGCAGTTCTTC. Encoded protein: CASSGGSSYNEQFF. The chain has TRBV18 and TRBJ2-1, with 7 bases aligning to TRBD2. Germline V gene lookup returns CDR1 KGHSH and CDR2 LQKENI. The CDR3 is made up of 14 amino acids. V dropped 5 bases and J dropped 0; count of bases not matched to a gene: 1.

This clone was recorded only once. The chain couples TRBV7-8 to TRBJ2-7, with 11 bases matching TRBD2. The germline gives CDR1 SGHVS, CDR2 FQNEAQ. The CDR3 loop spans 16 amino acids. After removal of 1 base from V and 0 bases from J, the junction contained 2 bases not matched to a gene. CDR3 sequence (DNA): TGTGCCAGCAGCTTAGTTCTAGCGGGGGGCTCCTACGAGCAGTACTTC. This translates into CASSLVLAGGSYEQYF.

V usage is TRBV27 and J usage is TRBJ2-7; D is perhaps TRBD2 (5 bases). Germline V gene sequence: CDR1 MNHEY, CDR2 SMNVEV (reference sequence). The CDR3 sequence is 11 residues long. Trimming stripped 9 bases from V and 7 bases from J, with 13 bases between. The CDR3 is CARPFRGEQYF. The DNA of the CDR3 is TGTGCCAGACCCTTCCGGGGAGAGCAGTACTTC.

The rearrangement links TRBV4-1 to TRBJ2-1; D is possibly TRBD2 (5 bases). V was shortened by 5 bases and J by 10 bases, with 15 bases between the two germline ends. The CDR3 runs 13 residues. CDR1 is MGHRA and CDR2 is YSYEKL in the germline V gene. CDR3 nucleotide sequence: TGCGCCAGCAGCTCAGGACTGGACGGGGAGCAGTTCTTC. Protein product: CASSSGLDGEQFF.

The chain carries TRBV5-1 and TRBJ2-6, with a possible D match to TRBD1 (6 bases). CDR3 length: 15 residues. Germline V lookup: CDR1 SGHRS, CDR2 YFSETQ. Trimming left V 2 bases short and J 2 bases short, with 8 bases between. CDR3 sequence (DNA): TGCGCCAGCAGCTTCCAGGGGACTGGGGCCAACGTCCTGACTTTC. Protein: CASSFQGTGANVLTF.